This T cell receptor beta chain appears in the sequencing data of a study of vaccination and CD4 T cells after COVID-19. A few counts support this clonotype. What it recognizes is unknown. This CDR3 has 12 amino acids. Germline lookup yields CDR1 SNHLY and CDR2 FYNNEI. V lost 5 bases and J 7 bases, leaving 6 bases between the germline ends. Cultured CD4+ T cell DNA was sequenced using the Oncomine TCR Beta short-read assay. TCRdb re-called the PCR reads through MiXCR, storing one row per CDR3 protein. The sample has about 10,000 distinct CDR3 sequences; about 67% are singletons. Treatment specified: approximately 10-day PBMC culture with coronavirus spike peptide pools or control peptides (ViraFEST assay).

This clonotype was sampled from a human donor who had recovered from COVID-19. This chain uses TRBV2 with TRBJ1-6; D is uncertain. Sequencing was done on a sample of CD4+ T cells from blood, cultured in vitro. The CDR3 reads CASSQQNSPLHF. CDR3 nucleotides: TGTGCCAGCAGTCAACAGAATTCACCCCTCCACTTT.